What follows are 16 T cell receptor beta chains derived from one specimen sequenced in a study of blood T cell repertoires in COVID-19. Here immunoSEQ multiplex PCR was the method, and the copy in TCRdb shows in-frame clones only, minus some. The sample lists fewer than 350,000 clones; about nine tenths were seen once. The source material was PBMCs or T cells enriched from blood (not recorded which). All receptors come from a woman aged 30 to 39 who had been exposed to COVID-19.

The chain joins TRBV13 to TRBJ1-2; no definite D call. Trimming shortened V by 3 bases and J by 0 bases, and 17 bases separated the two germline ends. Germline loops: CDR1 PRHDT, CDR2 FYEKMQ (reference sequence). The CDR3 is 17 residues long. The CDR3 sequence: CASSFASTNSPNYGYTF. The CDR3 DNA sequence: TGTGCCAGCAGCTTCGCCTCGACCAACAGCCCTAACTATGGCTACACCTTC.

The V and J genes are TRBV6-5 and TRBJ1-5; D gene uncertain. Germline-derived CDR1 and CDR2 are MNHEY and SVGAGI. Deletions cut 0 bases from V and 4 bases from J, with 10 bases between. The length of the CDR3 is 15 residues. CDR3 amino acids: CASSYSRAPNQPQHF. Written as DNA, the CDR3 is TGTGCCAGCAGTTACTCGAGGGCGCCTAATCAGCCCCAGCATTTT.

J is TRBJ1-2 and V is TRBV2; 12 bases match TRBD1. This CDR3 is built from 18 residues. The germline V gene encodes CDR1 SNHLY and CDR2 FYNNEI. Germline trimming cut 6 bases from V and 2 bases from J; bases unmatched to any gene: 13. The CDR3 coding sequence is TGTGCCAGCAGGCCGACCCGGGACAGGGGGCTTTTGAACTATGGCTACACCTTC. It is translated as CASRPTRDRGLLNYGYTF.

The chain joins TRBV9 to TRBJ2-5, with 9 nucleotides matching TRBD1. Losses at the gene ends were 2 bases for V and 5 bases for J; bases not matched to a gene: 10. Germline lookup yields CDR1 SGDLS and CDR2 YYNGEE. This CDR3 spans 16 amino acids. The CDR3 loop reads CASSVQTGGYGETQYF. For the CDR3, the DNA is TGTGCCAGCAGCGTCCAGACAGGGGGTTATGGGGAGACCCAGTACTTC.

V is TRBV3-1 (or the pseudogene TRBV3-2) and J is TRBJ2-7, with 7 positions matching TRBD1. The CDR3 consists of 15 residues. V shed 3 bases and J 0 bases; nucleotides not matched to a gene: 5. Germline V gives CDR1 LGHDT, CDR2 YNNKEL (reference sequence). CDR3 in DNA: TGTGCCAGCAGCCAGGGACAGATACTCTCCTACGAGCAGTACTTC. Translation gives CASSQGQILSYEQYF.

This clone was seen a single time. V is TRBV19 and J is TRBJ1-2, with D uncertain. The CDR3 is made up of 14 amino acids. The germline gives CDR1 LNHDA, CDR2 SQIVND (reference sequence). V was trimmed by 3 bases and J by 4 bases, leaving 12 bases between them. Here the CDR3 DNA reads TGTGCCAGTAGTATTTTCCAGGCCGTCTATGGCTACACCTTC. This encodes CASSIFQAVYGYTF.

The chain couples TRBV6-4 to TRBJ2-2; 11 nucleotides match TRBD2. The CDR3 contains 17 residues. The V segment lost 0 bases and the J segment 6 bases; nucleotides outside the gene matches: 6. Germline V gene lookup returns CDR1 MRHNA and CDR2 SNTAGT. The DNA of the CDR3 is TGTGCCAGCAGTGACTCCACTAGCGGGAGAGGGCCCGGGGAGCTGTTTTTT. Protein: CASSDSTSGRGPGELFF.

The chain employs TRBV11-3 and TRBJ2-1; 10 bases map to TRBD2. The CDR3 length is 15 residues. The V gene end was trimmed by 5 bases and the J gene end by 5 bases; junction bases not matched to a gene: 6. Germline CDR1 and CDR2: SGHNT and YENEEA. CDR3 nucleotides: TGTGCCAGCAGCAACGGACTAGCGGTCGACAATGAGCAGTTCTTC. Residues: CASSNGLAVDNEQFF.

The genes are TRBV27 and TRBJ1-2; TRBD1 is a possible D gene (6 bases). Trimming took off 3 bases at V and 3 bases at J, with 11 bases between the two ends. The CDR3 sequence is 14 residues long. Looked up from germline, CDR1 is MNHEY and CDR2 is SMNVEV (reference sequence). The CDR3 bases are TGTGCCAGCAGTTTCGCAGGGGCGGACTATGGCTACACCTTC. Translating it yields CASSFAGADYGYTF.

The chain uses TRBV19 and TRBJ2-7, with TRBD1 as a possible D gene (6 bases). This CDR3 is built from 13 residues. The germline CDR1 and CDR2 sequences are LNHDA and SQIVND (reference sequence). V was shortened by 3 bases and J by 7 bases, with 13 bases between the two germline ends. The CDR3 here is CASSISTGPEQYF. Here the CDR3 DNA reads TGTGCCAGTAGTATCTCCACAGGGCCTGAGCAGTACTTC.

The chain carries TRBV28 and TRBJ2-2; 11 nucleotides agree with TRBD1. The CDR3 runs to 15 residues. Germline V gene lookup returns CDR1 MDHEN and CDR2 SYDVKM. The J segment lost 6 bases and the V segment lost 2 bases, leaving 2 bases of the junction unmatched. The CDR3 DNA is TGTGCCAGCAGTTTAAGGACAGGGGGCTCCGGGGAGCTGTTTTTT. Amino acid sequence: CASSLRTGGSGELFF.

The CDR3 nucleotides read TGTGCCAGCAGCTTAGTCCGGACAGTGCTAAACTATGGCTACACCTTC. As protein: CASSLVRTVLNYGYTF. The chain recombines TRBV11-2 with TRBJ1-2, with D possibly matching TRBD1 (6 bases). V dropped 1 base and J dropped 2 bases, with 14 bases sitting between them. In germline, CDR1 is SGHAT, CDR2 FQNNGV. CDR3 length: 16 residues.

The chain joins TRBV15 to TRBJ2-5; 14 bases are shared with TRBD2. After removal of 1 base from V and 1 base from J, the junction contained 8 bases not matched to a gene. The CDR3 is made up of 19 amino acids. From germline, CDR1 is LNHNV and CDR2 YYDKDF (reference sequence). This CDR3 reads CATSRVNWGLAGVQETQYF. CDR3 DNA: TGTGCCACCAGCAGAGTCAACTGGGGACTAGCGGGGGTCCAAGAGACCCAGTACTTC.

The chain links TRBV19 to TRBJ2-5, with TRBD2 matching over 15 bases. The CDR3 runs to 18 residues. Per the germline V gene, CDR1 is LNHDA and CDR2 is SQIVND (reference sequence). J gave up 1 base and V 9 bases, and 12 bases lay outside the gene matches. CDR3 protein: CARTNRTSGRGLQETQYF. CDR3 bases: TGTGCCAGGACGAACCGGACTAGCGGGAGGGGACTCCAAGAGACCCAGTACTTC.

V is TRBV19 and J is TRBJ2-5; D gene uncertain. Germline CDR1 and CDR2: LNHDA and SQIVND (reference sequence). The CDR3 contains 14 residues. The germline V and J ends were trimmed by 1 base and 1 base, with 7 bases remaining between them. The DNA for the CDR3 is TGTGCCAGTAGTATAGGGCCTCCCCAAGAGACCCAGTACTTC. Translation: CASSIGPPQETQYF.

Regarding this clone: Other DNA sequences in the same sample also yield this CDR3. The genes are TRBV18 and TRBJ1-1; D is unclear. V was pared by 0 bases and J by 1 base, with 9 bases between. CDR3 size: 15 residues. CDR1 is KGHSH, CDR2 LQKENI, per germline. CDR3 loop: CASSPPSVSNTEAFF. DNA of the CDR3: TGTGCCAGCTCACCACCTTCAGTATCGAACACTGAAGCTTTCTTT.